This T cell receptor (beta chain) was recorded in a study of post-analysis software for immune sequencing data. At the level of the study: In terms of disease course, relapsing-remitting, secondary progressive and progressive-relapsing multiple sclerosis were included.

Trimming took 6 bases from V and 11 from J, leaving 16 bases between them. CDR3 length equals 12 residues. From germline, CDR1 is MDHEN and CDR2 SYDVKM. Overall study results and limits: Comparison of patients with controls showed five TRBV segments more frequent in patients, TRBV5-6, TRBV5-1 and TRBV20-1 among them.

Worth noting for this clonotype: As yet, its antigen is unknown.

Unique molecular identifiers were present in the TCR beta cDNA libraries. Using its own MiXCR run on the PCR reads, TCRdb lists one record per CDR3 protein. The sample contains 700,000 to 900,000 distinct CDR3 sequences, around 42% of which appear only once. The sequence was obtained from a girl between 5 and 17 years old with multiple sclerosis. V usage is TRBV28 and J usage is TRBJ2-5; D not resolved. Material for sequencing was blood. The DNA for the CDR3 is TGTGCCAGCAGCGACCTAGGCAATGAGCAGTACTTC. Translating it yields CASSDLGNEQYF.